Following are 14 T cell receptor beta chains from one sample sequenced in a study of CD8+ T cells in alopecia areata. Sequencing relied on a cDNA template that was reverse transcribed from extracted RNA. Generated by immunoSEQ multiplex PCR, the TCRdb table keeps only in-frame clones and is missing some. Found here are hundreds of thousands of clones, nearly 60% of them singletons; the top ten hold roughly 1.8%. Treatment: oral pan-JAK inhibitor, 5-10 mg twice daily. This specimen was CD4+ T cells sorted from blood, taken at week 24, from a patient treated with tofacitinib. The origin of the receptors is a human donor with alopecia areata.

The rearrangement joins TRBV27 to TRBJ2-1, with 8 bases that match TRBD2. The CDR3 has 18 amino acids. Unmatched junction bases numbered 16, after V lost 6 bases and J lost 3 bases. CDR1 is MNHEY, CDR2 SMNVEV, per germline (reference sequence). In nucleotides, the CDR3 is TGTGCCAGCAGCCCCGGTCGCCTAGCGGGTGCCTTCTACAATGAGCAGTTCTTC. This gives the protein CASSPGRLAGAFYNEQFF.

V and J are TRBV6-5 and TRBJ2-7; 10 nucleotides match TRBD1. Germline-derived CDR1 and CDR2 are MNHEY and SVGAGI. The CDR3 runs 14 residues. The V segment lost 0 bases and the J segment 12 bases; nucleotides outside the gene matches: 8. CDR3 DNA: TGTGCCAGCAGTTACTCAGGCGGGACAGGGGAATGGTACTTC. This gives the protein CASSYSGGTGEWYF.

In this sample, this clone turned up a few times. The genes are TRBV29-1 and TRBJ1-1; D remains ambiguous. The CDR3 contains 14 residues. V shed 2 bases and J shed 3 bases, with 13 bases lying between them. The germline V gene encodes CDR1 SQVTM and CDR2 ANQGSEA. Here the CDR3 DNA reads TGCAGCGTTGAAAGGGAGGTGGAGGACACTGAAGCTTTCTTT. It encodes CSVEREVEDTEAFF. Full variable domain (outside the CDR3, taken from reference TRBV29-1 and TRBJ1-1): SAVISQKPSRDICQRGTSLTIQCQVDSQVTMMFWYRQQPGQSLTLIATANQGSEATYESGFVIDKFPISRPNLTFSTLTVSNMSPEDSSIYLCSVEREVEDTEAFFGQGTRLTVV.

The rearrangement links TRBV4-1 to TRBJ1-6; 8 bases match TRBD1. V lost 6 bases and J lost 7; bases outside the gene matches: 11. The V gene's germline CDR1 is MGHRA and CDR2 YSYEKL. The CDR3 totals 16 residues. The CDR3 DNA follows: TGCGCCAGCAGTTACCGGCAGGGGGCGCAGAATTCACCCCTCCACTTT. Translated: CASSYRQGAQNSPLHF.

This clone was seen a few times. V and J are TRBV4-1 and TRBJ1-4; D gene ambiguous. The CDR3 contains 15 residues. CDR1 and CDR2 from the germline V gene are MGHRA and YSYEKL. V was pared by 4 bases and J by 6 bases, with 15 bases between. The CDR3 DNA reads as TGCGCCAGCAGCCCCCGACCCGGGCGGGATGAAAAACTGTTTTTT. Translation: CASSPRPGRDEKLFF.

The chain carries TRBV29-1 and TRBJ2-1; D might be TRBD1 (5 bases). CDR3 length: 14 residues. CDR1 SQVTM and CDR2 ANQGSEA come from the germline V gene. V dropped 3 bases and J dropped 5 bases, with 14 bases sitting between them. CDR3 nucleotide sequence: TGCAGCGTTGATCAGGGTGGGGTACACAATGAGCAGTTCTTC. Its protein is CSVDQGGVHNEQFF.

The gene calls are TRBV25-1 and TRBJ2-2; D is undetermined. Germline CDR1 is MGHDK and CDR2 is SYGVNS. The CDR3 length is 13 residues. Trimming removed 6 bases at V and 1 base at J, with 6 bases between. The CDR3 protein is CASRAQNTGELFF. The CDR3 coding sequence is TGTGCCAGCAGAGCACAGAACACCGGGGAGCTGTTTTTT. The whole variable domain, filled in from reference TRBV25-1 and TRBJ2-2, reads EADIYQTPRYLVIGTGKKITLECSQTMGHDKMYWYQQDPGMELHLIHYSYGVNSTEKGDLSSESTVSRIRTEHFPLTLESARPSHTSQYLCASRAQNTGELFFGEGSRLTVL.

With respect to this clone: Other DNA sequences within the sample encode an identical CDR3. V gene TRBV30 combines with J gene TRBJ1-2, with D unclear. Per germline, CDR1 GTSNPN and CDR2 SVGIG (reference sequence). Trimming stripped 0 bases from V and 5 bases from J, with 7 bases between. The CDR3 totals 12 residues. The CDR3 protein is CAWSVSVYGYTF. CDR3 sequence (DNA): TGTGCCTGGAGTGTATCGGTGTATGGCTACACCTTC.

The CDR3 DNA follows: TGTGCCAGCAGCCGTTTGGGCGGGTCACGATACGAGCAGTACTTC. Translating gives CASSRLGGSRYEQYF. The chain links TRBV4-2 to TRBJ2-7; weak D call: TRBD2 (5 bases). Trimming shortened V by 4 bases and J by 4 bases, and 17 bases separated the two germline ends. This CDR3 is built from 15 residues. Germline loops: CDR1 LGHNA, CDR2 YNFKEQ.

The rearrangement joins TRBV7-9 to TRBJ1-6; D not certain. Trimming took off 3 bases at V and 5 bases at J, with 8 bases between the two ends. The CDR3 loop spans 14 amino acids. Germline-derived CDR1 and CDR2 are SEHNR and FQNEAQ (reference sequence). The CDR3 sequence: CASSLDQNNSPLHF. As DNA, the CDR3 is TGTGCCAGCAGCTTGGACCAGAATAATTCACCCCTCCACTTT.

The chain carries TRBV6-5 and TRBJ1-3, with D unresolved. The CDR3 contains 15 residues. Looked up from germline, CDR1 is MNHEY and CDR2 is SVGAGI. V was trimmed by 2 bases and J by 0 bases, leaving 8 bases between them. The CDR3 nucleotides read TGTGCCAGCAGTTACAGGCAGATCTCTGGAAACACCATATATTTT. Its protein is CASSYRQISGNTIYF.

The gene calls are TRBV29-1 and TRBJ1-1, with 11 positions matching TRBD1. This CDR3 has 15 residues. The germline gives CDR1 SQVTM, CDR2 ANQGSEA. With 6 bases clipped from V and 4 bases from J, the junction kept 10 bases outside the gene matches. This CDR3 reads CSVGTGGSAFTEAFF. The CDR3 region has the DNA TGCAGCGTAGGGACAGGGGGTAGCGCGTTCACTGAAGCTTTCTTT.

In this sample, this clone turned up a few times. The chain links TRBV29-1 to TRBJ2-1, with D tentatively TRBD2 (6 bases). Trimming took 4 bases from V and 2 from J, leaving 15 bases between them. CDR3 size: 15 residues. Germline lookup yields CDR1 SQVTM and CDR2 ANQGSEA. The CDR3 region has the DNA TGCAGCGTTGGCGGGGAGACGTGGCCCTACAATGAGCAGTTCTTC. Translated: CSVGGETWPYNEQFF.

The genes are TRBV10-2 and TRBJ1-2; D might be TRBD1 (6 bases). This CDR3 comprises 16 residues. Germline CDR1 WSHSY, CDR2 SAAADI. Between the trimmed V and J ends, which lost 6 bases and 5 bases, there was a span of 22 bases. In DNA, the CDR3 is TGCGCCAGCAGGGACGCCCCGAAGTGGCAGGGGTATGGCTACACCTTC. Protein: CASRDAPKWQGYGYTF.